Listed below are T cell receptor beta chains from one sample, sequenced in a study of shared clonotypes between healthy human individuals. TCRdb's table, derived via immunoSEQ multiplex PCR, lists solely in-frame clones and lacks some. The sample has 600,000 to 700,000 clones, more than 70% seen once. The sample taken for sequencing was memory CD4+ T cells sorted from blood. These TCRs come from a young woman in good health. CDR3s include the opening cysteine and the closing phenylalanine or tryptophan. A D gene is named only where the DNA matches it firmly. The size entry is marked missing in some rows and otherwise reads once, few, many or a size class.

v_call	j_call	d_call	clone_size	cdr3_aa	cdr3_nt
TRBV5-1	TRBJ2-5	-	-	CASSLSEYGAAAWYETQYF	TGCGCCAGCAGCTTGTCGGAGTACGGAGCGGCGGCCTGGTATGAGACCCAGTACTTC
TRBV10-3	TRBJ2-2	-	few	CAISEFEPGELFF	TGTGCCATCAGTGAGTTCGAACCCGGGGAGCTGTTTTTT
TRBV18	TRBJ2-2	-	few	CASSELGDRELFF	TGTGCCAGCTCTGAACTTGGGGACCGGGAGCTGTTTTTT
TRBV28	TRBJ1-3	-	-	CASSLPRGNTIYF	TGTGCCAGCAGTCTCCCCCGGGGAAACACCATATATTTT
TRBV5-1	TRBJ1-2	-	-	CASSFGTNGYGYTF	TGCGCCAGCAGCTTCGGCACAAATGGCTATGGCTACACCTTC
TRBV5-6	TRBJ1-5	TRBD1	-	CASSGTGVNQPQHF	TGTGCCAGCAGCGGCACAGGGGTTAATCAGCCCCAGCATTTT
TRBV7-2	TRBJ1-3	-	-	CASSLWSYSGNTIYF	TGTGCCAGCAGCTTATGGTCCTACTCTGGAAACACCATATATTTT
TRBV11-3	TRBJ2-5	-	-	CASSLGGADTQETQYF	TGTGCCAGCAGCTTAGGGGGGGCGGATACTCAAGAGACCCAGTACTTC
TRBV6-5	TRBJ1-2	-	few	CASTPASGYGYTF	TGTGCCAGCACCCCGGCATCAGGGTATGGCTACACCTTC
TRBV5-1	TRBJ2-1	-	-	CASSADSTIYNEQFF	TGCGCCAGCAGCGCGGACAGTACCATTTACAATGAGCAGTTCTTC
TRBV7-2	TRBJ2-3	TRBD2	-	CASSLTVAGDYSRDTQYF	TGTGCCAGCAGCTTAACGGTAGCGGGAGACTACTCAAGGGATACGCAGTATTTT
TRBV10-2	TRBJ1-2	TRBD1	once	CASLDRGLSGYTF	TGCGCCAGCTTGGACAGGGGGCTGAGCGGCTACACCTTC
TRBV5-1	TRBJ2-2	-	-	CASSHGSNTGELFF	TGCGCCAGCAGTCACGGTTCGAACACCGGGGAGCTGTTTTTT
TRBV7-3	TRBJ2-1	TRBD1	-	CASSLQGASNEQFF	TGTGCCAGCAGCTTACAGGGGGCGAGTAATGAGCAGTTCTTC
TRBV6-1	TRBJ2-7	-	once	CASSEDGTGNSYEQYF	TGTGCCAGCAGTGAAGATGGGACGGGGAATTCCTACGAGCAGTACTTC
TRBV2	TRBJ2-3	TRBD2	few	CASRPLAATDTQYF	TGTGCCAGCAGACCACTAGCGGCCACAGATACGCAGTATTTT
TRBV5-8	TRBJ1-1	-	-	CASSLDGTHTEAFF	TGTGCCAGCAGCTTGGATGGGACACACACTGAAGCTTTCTTT
TRBV7-3	TRBJ2-7	TRBD2	-	CASSLGGWGLAGDEQYF	TGTGCCAGCAGCTTAGGGGGTTGGGGACTAGCGGGAGACGAGCAGTACTTC
TRBV10-1	TRBJ1-1	-	-	CASSEGRGITEAFF	TGCGCCAGCAGTGAAGGTCGAGGGATTACTGAAGCTTTCTTT
TRBV5-1	TRBJ1-2	-	-	CASSNGLYGYTF	TGCGCCAGCAGTAACGGCCTCTATGGCTACACCTTC
TRBV28	TRBJ2-3	-	-	CASSPGSGESLDTQYF	TGTGCCAGCAGTCCCGGGAGCGGAGAGTCCTTAGATACGCAGTATTTT
TRBV9	TRBJ2-3	TRBD2	-	CASSVGLAGGPTDTQYF	TGTGCCAGCAGCGTAGGTCTAGCGGGAGGGCCGACAGATACGCAGTATTTT
TRBV2	TRBJ1-1	-	-	CASSLLGAEAFF	TGTGCCAGCAGCCTATTGGGGGCGGAAGCTTTCTTT
TRBV7-2	TRBJ2-7	TRBD2	-	CASSHSGAGLYEQYF	TGTGCCAGCAGCCATAGCGGGGCGGGTCTATACGAGCAGTACTTC
TRBV28	TRBJ1-1	-	-	CASSLNGPAQIAFF	TGTGCCAGCAGTTTAAACGGGCCAGCCCAGATCGCTTTCTTT
TRBV7-3	TRBJ2-7	TRBD1	once	CASSLTGDGFYEQYF	TGTGCCAGCAGCTTGACAGGGGACGGTTTTTACGAGCAGTACTTC
TRBV11-3	TRBJ1-1	-	-	CASGTTRYTEAFF	TGTGCCAGCGGAACGACACGCTACACTGAAGCTTTCTTT
TRBV6-1	TRBJ2-3	-	-	CASSERPGVADTQYF	TGTGCCAGCAGTGAGAGACCCGGAGTGGCAGATACGCAGTATTTT
TRBV6-5	TRBJ2-7	-	-	CASSGSSQSSYEQYF	TGTGCCAGCAGTGGATCCTCCCAAAGCTCCTACGAGCAGTACTTC
TRBV13	TRBJ2-3	TRBD2	-	CASSAKRGSTDTQYF	TGTGCCAGCAGCGCCAAGCGGGGAAGCACAGATACGCAGTATTTT
TRBV6-6	TRBJ2-7	-	-	CASSRDSHYEQYF	TGTGCCAGCAGCAGGGACTCCCACTACGAGCAGTACTTC
TRBV5-1	TRBJ1-4	-	few	CASSQAGSNEKLFF	TGCGCCAGCAGCCAAGCAGGTAGTAATGAAAAACTGTTTTTT
TRBV19	TRBJ2-1	-	-	CASSIVGYNEQFF	TGTGCCAGTAGTATAGTAGGGTACAATGAGCAGTTCTTC
TRBV6-4	TRBJ2-2	TRBD2	-	CASSAPGGRLFF	TGTGCCAGCAGTGCCCCGGGGGGTCGGCTGTTTTTT
TRBV7-9	TRBJ2-7	-	-	CASIPQSGSPTYEQYF	TGTGCCAGCATCCCCCAAAGCGGAAGCCCCACCTACGAGCAGTACTTC
TRBV2	TRBJ2-3	TRBD2	-	CASRDLSGRGDTQYF	TGTGCCAGCAGAGATCTTAGCGGGAGAGGAGATACGCAGTATTTT
TRBV27	TRBJ2-1	TRBD2	-	CASSLSGRGSYNEQFF	TGTGCCAGCAGTTTGAGCGGGAGGGGCTCCTACAATGAGCAGTTCTTC
TRBV18	TRBJ1-2	TRBD1	-	CASSPRTGEGYTF	TGTGCCAGCTCACCCCGGACAGGGGAAGGCTACACCTTC
TRBV6-5	TRBJ1-1	-	-	CASSYSIGRANTEAFF	TGTGCCAGCAGTTACTCGATTGGCAGGGCGAACACTGAAGCTTTCTTT
TRBV12-5	TRBJ2-1	TRBD2	-	CASVKVGLAGVSEQFF	TGTGCTAGTGTCAAGGTGGGACTAGCGGGAGTAAGTGAGCAGTTCTTC
TRBV11-2	TRBJ2-3	-	-	CASKKERRGTDTQYF	TGTGCCAGCAAAAAGGAACGACGCGGCACAGATACGCAGTATTTT
TRBV4-2	TRBJ2-6	-	-	CASSQERIEPSGANVLTF	TGTGCCAGCAGCCAAGAGCGTATAGAGCCCTCTGGGGCCAACGTCCTGACTTTC